This is a list of T cell receptor beta chains from one sample in a study of Graves' ophthalmopathy and Graves' hyperthyroidism. TCRdb reprocessed the multiplex PCR reads with MiXCR, giving one entry per CDR3 protein. The table shows 400,000 to 500,000 distinct CDR3 sequences, with over 20% occurring only once. The sequencing input was peripheral blood. The receptors were gathered from a woman aged 18-29 years with stable Graves' hyperthyroidism. The CDR3 runs from the conserved cysteine through the conserved F or W. The D gene is left open where the match is weak. Expanded clones are given a class, and other clones once, few, many or no size at all.

TRBV27	TRBJ2-7	.	13	once	CASSHGLSYEQYF	TGTGCCAGCAGTCACGGACTATCCTACGAGCAGTACTTC
TRBV10-1	TRBJ2-7	.	13	many	CATASGALGEQYF	TGCGCCACAGCATCTGGCGCCCTGGGTGAGCAGTACTTC
TRBV6-5	TRBJ1-1	.	15	many	CASSLLAGMNTEAFF	TGTGCCAGCAGTTTGCTGGCAGGGATGAACACTGAAGCTTTCTTT
TRBV6-1	TRBJ2-4	.	14	many	CASASPAAKNIQYF	TGTGCCAGCGCCAGCCCCGCTGCCAAAAACATTCAGTACTTC
TRBV7-2	TRBJ2-4	.	13	many	CASSLGTGNIQYF	TGTGCCAGCAGCTTAGGTACCGGGAACATTCAGTACTTC
TRBV9	TRBJ1-2	TRBD1	15	many	CASSVEARGDYGYTF	TGTGCCAGCAGCGTAGAGGCCAGGGGGGACTATGGCTACACCTTC
TRBV6-1	TRBJ1-1	TRBD1	13	.	CASTLDRGTEAFF	TGTGCCAGCACCCTGGACAGGGGGACTGAAGCTTTCTTT
TRBV6-2/TRBV6-3	TRBJ2-7	.	16	.	CASKALGGREAAEQYF	TGTGCCAGCAAGGCCCTCGGGGGACGAGAAGCGGCCGAGCAGTACTTC
TRBV7-9	TRBJ2-5	.	14	many	CASSLALADETQYF	TGTGCCAGCAGCTTAGCCTTAGCGGATGAGACCCAGTACTTC
TRBV27	TRBJ2-2	.	15	.	CASSLVPAVTGELFF	TGTGCCAGCAGTTTAGTTCCAGCCGTAACCGGGGAGCTGTTTTTT
TRBV18	TRBJ2-5	TRBD1	15	many	CASSPSKTGEETQYF	TGTGCCAGCTCACCTTCCAAGACAGGGGAGGAGACCCAGTACTTC
TRBV11-2	TRBJ2-6	.	15	.	CASSPWRAGANVLTF	TGTGCCAGCAGCCCCTGGAGGGCAGGGGCCAACGTCCTGACTTTC
TRBV29-1	TRBJ1-2	.	11	few	CSVLGGDGYTF	TGCAGCGTTTTAGGGGGAGACGGCTACACCTTC